These T cell receptor beta chains were read from a single sample in a study of T cell responses to AZD1222 COVID-19 vaccine. Sequenced by immunoSEQ multiplex PCR; TCRdb stores in-frame clones only, minus some. Counted here are roughly 150,000 clones, 85% to 95% occurring once; the ten biggest clones make up roughly 5.5%. Sample: peripheral blood, taken 28 days after the second AZD1222 dose. Source of these receptors: an adult who received the AZD1222 COVID-19 vaccine. The CDR3 runs from the conserved cysteine through the conserved F or W. A D gene is named only where the DNA matches it firmly. Not all rows give a size; the values are once, few, many and, for expanded clones, a class.

TRBJ1-2,NA,NA,TRBV5-1,CASSNGQSLYGYTF,TGCGCCAGCAGCAATGGACAGTCTCTCTATGGCTACACCTTC
TRBJ1-5,NA,NA,TRBV27,CASSLGASNQPQHF,TGTGCCAGCAGTTTGGGGGCGTCAAATCAGCCCCAGCATTTT
TRBJ1-5,NA,NA,TRBV2,CASTNQPAVSNQPQHF,TGTGCCAGCACCAACCAGCCAGCCGTGAGCAATCAGCCCCAGCATTTT
TRBJ2-5,NA,NA,TRBV2,CASSRLGEETQYF,TGTGCCAGCTCCCGACTAGGGGAGGAGACCCAGTACTTC
TRBJ1-1,TRBD1,NA,TRBV7-2,CASSRSGQGRTEAFF,TGTGCCAGCAGCAGATCCGGACAGGGTAGGACTGAAGCTTTCTTT
TRBJ2-1,TRBD2,NA,TRBV7-7,CASSTSGNLVDEQFF,TGTGCCAGCAGCACTAGCGGGAACCTTGTCGATGAGCAGTTCTTC
TRBJ1-1,TRBD1,NA,TRBV28,CASIPPGQATEAFF,TGTGCCAGCATTCCTCCGGGACAGGCGACTGAAGCTTTCTTT
TRBJ2-5,NA,NA,TRBV18,CASSSSRAERETQYF,TGTGCCAGCTCCAGCAGCAGGGCGGAACGGGAGACCCAGTACTTC
TRBJ2-1,TRBD2,NA,TRBV6-5,CASSRTSEYNEQFF,TGTGCCAGCAGTCGGACTAGCGAGTACAATGAGCAGTTCTTC
TRBJ2-1,TRBD1,NA,TRBV24-1,CATSGPDRGPNEQFF,TGTGCCACCAGTGGCCCGGACAGGGGGCCAAATGAGCAGTTCTTC
TRBJ2-2,NA,NA,TRBV12-3/TRBV12-4,CASTVNTGELFF,TGTGCCAGCACCGTAAACACCGGGGAGCTGTTTTTT
TRBJ1-1,TRBD1,NA,TRBV7-9,CASSFSQGATEAFF,TGTGCCAGCAGCTTTTCACAGGGGGCAACTGAAGCTTTCTTT
TRBJ2-7,NA,NA,TRBV6-5,CASSYLARYEQYF,TGTGCCAGCAGTTACCTCGCGAGGTACGAGCAGTACTTC
TRBJ1-1,NA,NA,TRBV6-2/TRBV6-3,CASSYRAWLVGMNTEAFF,TGTGCCAGCAGTTACCGGGCCTGGCTGGTGGGGATGAACACTGAAGCTTTCTTT
TRBJ2-5,TRBD1,once,TRBV7-6,CASSTYRGREETQYF,TGTGCCAGCAGCACCTACAGGGGGCGCGAAGAGACCCAGTACTTC
TRBJ2-7,TRBD2,NA,TRBV27,CASSLSIAGGSYEQYF,TGTGCCAGCAGTTTATCGATAGCGGGTGGCTCCTACGAGCAGTACTTC
TRBJ1-1,TRBD1,NA,TRBV19,CASSGGTGVLPYEAFF,TGTGCCAGTAGTGGCGGGACAGGGGTTCTCCCATATGAAGCTTTCTTT
TRBJ1-3,NA,NA,TRBV28,CASTFRKSSGNTIYF,TGTGCCAGCACCTTTCGAAAAAGCTCTGGAAACACCATATATTTT
TRBJ2-1,TRBD2,once,TRBV28,CASSVPQAGPGNEQFF,TGTGCCAGCAGTGTACCCCAAGCGGGACCAGGGAATGAGCAGTTCTTC
TRBJ2-2,NA,NA,TRBV7-9,CASSLPFTGELFF,TGTGCCAGCAGCTTACCCTTCACCGGGGAGCTGTTTTTT